This is a list of T cell receptor beta chains from one sample in a study of cytomegalovirus exposure and HLA in healthy donors. Repertoires were generated with immunoSEQ multiplex PCR, while TCRdb's copy carries only in-frame clones and drops some. Among 150,000 to 200,000 clones listed, more than 65% were seen once. Source material: PBMCs. The receptors stem from a man in his late teens or twenties in good health and CMV-seropositive. Each CDR3 is given without its conserved first and last residue.

V: TRBV11-2
CDR3: ASSPGRGKGSPLH

V: TRBV30
CDR3: AWTDNAYGYT

V: TRBV6-4
CDR3: ASTGNQPQH

V: TRBV20-1
CDR3: SASSTWGYT

V: TRBV30
CDR3: AWSGGPYGYT

V: TRBV28
CDR3: ASSLGGGGTEAF

V: TRBV12-5
CDR3: ASGRGTEAF

V: TRBV29-1
CDR3: SAGREGGTQY

V: TRBV7-2
CDR3: ASSPQAPDTQY

V: TRBV7-7
CDR3: ASSQKAGSSLNEQF

V: TRBV6-1
CDR3: ASSHSSRVRPEAF

V: TRBV14
CDR3: ASSHRQFNYGYT

V: TRBV14
CDR3: ASSPRGGLGTEAF

V: TRBV27
CDR3: ASSLSGGTTNNEQF

V: TRBV10-1
CDR3: ATSPSGETQY

V: TRBV10-3
CDR3: AISAVGQSLEAF

V: TRBV2
CDR3: ASIKDSSYGYT

V: TRBV11-2
CDR3: ASSFEGWETQY

V: TRBV19
CDR3: ASSLGGNTEAF

V: TRBV7-9
CDR3: ASSMSGGAETQY

V: TRBV9
CDR3: ASSRISGDNEQF

V: TRBV9
CDR3: ASSSRQEHLNSGNTIY

V: TRBV19
CDR3: ASSLRQGNEKLF

V: TRBV6-1
CDR3: ASVATLNTGELF

V: TRBV5-4
CDR3: ASSLRQGEETQY

V: TRBV5-4
CDR3: ASSPLEGPTNTGELF

V: TRBV4-2
CDR3: ASSQEGYRGPYGYT

V: TRBV10-1
CDR3: ASSSGGQPTGELF

V: TRBV21-1
CDR3: ASGINRGSNQPQH

V: TRBV2
CDR3: ATLRTGFTYGYT

V: TRBV25-1
CDR3: ASSEYAENTEAF

V: TRBV7-2
CDR3: ASSPAALYGYT

V: TRBV7-8
CDR3: ASSLSGYVGETQY

V: TRBV19
CDR3: ASTLGQYSNQPQH

V: TRBV11-3
CDR3: ASSLGRGQPQH

V: TRBV10-1
CDR3: ASGQGYGYT

V: TRBV6-6
CDR3: ASSSEETQY

V: TRBV30
CDR3: AWTTQGTTEAF

V: TRBV4-1
CDR3: ASSQSRAKGEKLF

V: TRBV5-1
CDR3: ASSPDPGSQVNEQF

V: TRBV13
CDR3: ASSFRTSGGQETQY

V: TRBV7-9
CDR3: ASSSLQGRDYGYT

V: TRBV19
CDR3: ASSQGGNQPQH

V: TRBV4-2
CDR3: ASSRWGGGLQETQY

V: TRBV28
CDR3: AIPGGWAGGYT

V: TRBV6-5
CDR3: ASLGGVKDGYT

V: TRBV5-1
CDR3: ASTPTGGNEQF

V: TRBV19
CDR3: ASSMWQGRETQY

V: TRBV29-1
CDR3: SVDMDRWNTEAF

V: TRBV27
CDR3: ASSLGDRAF

V: TRBV13
CDR3: ASSSRGGDNYGYT

V: TRBV6-4
CDR3: ASSALAGGANEQF

V: TRBV2
CDR3: ASRLGTAYNQPQH

V: TRBV28
CDR3: ASRLLHGGTGTQY

V: TRBV7-8
CDR3: ASSLGPRSYNEQF

V: TRBV19
CDR3: ASSIAHSEQF

V: TRBV6-1
CDR3: ASSESGGQY

V: TRBV5-1
CDR3: ASSLEGQPQH

V: TRBV21-1
CDR3: AILPPGGNTEAF